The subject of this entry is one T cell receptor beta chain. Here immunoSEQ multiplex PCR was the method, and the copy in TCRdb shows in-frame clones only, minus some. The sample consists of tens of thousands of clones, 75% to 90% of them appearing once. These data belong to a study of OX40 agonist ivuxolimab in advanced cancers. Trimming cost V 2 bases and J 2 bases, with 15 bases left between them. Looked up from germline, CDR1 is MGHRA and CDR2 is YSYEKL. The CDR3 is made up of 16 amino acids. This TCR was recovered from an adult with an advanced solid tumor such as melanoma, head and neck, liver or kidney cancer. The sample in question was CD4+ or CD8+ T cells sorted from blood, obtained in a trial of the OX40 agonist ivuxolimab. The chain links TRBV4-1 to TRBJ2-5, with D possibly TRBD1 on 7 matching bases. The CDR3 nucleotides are TGCGCCAGCAGCCAACGTGGAGGGGGCCAACAAGAGACCCAGTACTTC. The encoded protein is CASSQRGGGQQETQYF.